This T cell receptor (beta chain) was recovered during a study of T cells in Graves' hyperthyroidism and ophthalmopathy. Broader study findings: Researchers found most expanded thyroid clonotypes above 0.001 in blood as well. Ophthalmopathy onset followed model prediction by a median about 6.9 months.

Regions amplified from RNA transcripts were the TCR beta CDR3 regions. Carried out on the TCR CDR3, a first-round RT-PCR used the HTBI primer set. TCRdb used MiXCR to reprocess the multiplex PCR reads, holding one entry per CDR3 protein. The sample contains over 350,000 distinct CDR3 sequences, roughly 14% of which appear only once. Diagnoses rested on clinical symptoms, serum thyroxine and TRAb, thyroid ultrasound and orbital computed tomography. The V gene end was trimmed by 2 bases and the J gene end by 5 bases; junction bases not matched to a gene: 5. CDR3 size: 14 residues. Germline lookup yields CDR1 SGHTA and CDR2 FQGNSA. The sample holds many counts of this clonotype. Its target is not known.

This TCR came from a man younger than 35 with Graves' ophthalmopathy. The chain uses TRBV7-2 and TRBJ2-7; TRBD1 aligns across 8 bases. The specimen was blood. Here the CDR3 DNA reads TGTGCCAGCAGCTTACGGACAGGGATAGACGAGCAGTACTTC. Translating it yields CASSLRTGIDEQYF. Based on the CDR3 plus reference TRBV7-2 and TRBJ2-7, the full variable domain is GAGVSQSPSNKVTEKGKDVELRCDPISGHTALYWYRQSLGQGLEFLIYFQGNSAPDKSGLPSDRFSAERTGGSVSTLTIQRTQQEDSAVYLCASSLRTGIDEQYFGPGTRLTVT.